This is a list of T cell receptor beta chains from one sample in a study of blood T cell repertoires in COVID-19. Produced via immunoSEQ multiplex PCR; TCRdb's table is partial and in-frame only. Of about 100,000 clones detected, 80% to 95% appear once; the ten largest clones hold roughly 4.3%. Sequences were obtained from peripheral blood. These receptors were taken from a man between 18 and 35 years old with acute or convalescent COVID-19. Each CDR3 is given with its conserved first and last residue. The order of the fields is J gene, CDR3 length, V gene, D gene, clone size, CDR3 protein, CDR3 DNA. A D gene is named only where the DNA matches it firmly. Clone size is given for some rows only: seen once, a few or many times, or a class if the clone is expanded.

>TRBJ1-6|14|TRBV11-2|-|few
CASSKRQLNSPLHF
TGTGCCAGCAGCAAGCGACAGCTAAATTCACCCCTCCACTTT
>TRBJ2-1|16|TRBV5-1|TRBD2|-
CASSLAGTSPHNEQFF
TGCGCCAGCAGCTTGGCTGGGACTAGCCCCCACAATGAGCAGTTCTTC
>TRBJ2-2|11|TRBV6-5|-|-
CASTGTGELFF
TGTGCCAGCACGGGTACCGGGGAGCTGTTTTTT
>TRBJ1-2|13|TRBV11-2|TRBD1|-
CASSSDRVEGYTF
TGTGCCAGCAGCTCGGACAGGGTAGAGGGCTACACCTTC
>TRBJ2-3|13|TRBV5-1|-|-
CASSPGFTDTQYF
TGCGCCAGCAGCCCCGGGTTTACAGATACGCAGTATTTT
>TRBJ1-1|15|TRBV11-2|-|-
CASSLRPAGNPEAFF
TGTGCCAGCAGCTTAAGGCCGGCGGGAAATCCTGAAGCTTTCTTT
>TRBJ2-3|16|TRBV5-5|TRBD2|-
CASSPPTSGRGDTQYF
TGTGCCAGCAGCCCCCCAACTAGCGGGAGAGGAGATACGCAGTATTTT
>TRBJ1-1|15|TRBV7-9|-|-
CASSQNGGLGTEAFF
TGTGCCAGCAGCCAAAACGGGGGTCTGGGGACTGAAGCTTTCTTT
>TRBJ2-7|15|TRBV20-1|TRBD2|-
CSASIRTSQPYEQYF
TGCAGTGCTAGTATTCGGACTAGCCAACCCTACGAGCAGTACTTC
>TRBJ2-2|17|TRBV6-1|TRBD2|-
CASSGVLAGGPAGELFF
TGTGCCAGCAGTGGAGTACTAGCGGGAGGGCCCGCCGGGGAGCTGTTTTTT
>TRBJ1-2|17|TRBV3-1/TRBV3-2|TRBD1|-
CASSQVGQGAKGYGYTF
TGTGCCAGCAGCCAAGTAGGACAGGGGGCTAAGGGGTATGGCTACACCTTC
>TRBJ1-3|17|TRBV7-9|-|-
CASSLAGAKSSGNTIYF
TGTGCCAGCAGCTTAGCTGGAGCCAAGAGCTCTGGAAACACCATATATTTT
>TRBJ1-4|14|TRBV5-8|-|-
CASSRGQMVEKLFF
TGTGCCAGCAGCCGCGGACAGATGGTTGAAAAACTGTTTTTT
>TRBJ2-3|15|TRBV5-1|TRBD2|-
CASSLGTSGDPRGYF
TGCGCCAGCAGCTTGGGGACTAGCGGGGACCCCCGGGGGTATTTT
>TRBJ1-5|16|TRBV6-5|-|-
CASSYYGRGGNQPQHF
TGTGCCAGCAGTTACTATGGAAGGGGCGGCAATCAGCCCCAGCATTTT
>TRBJ1-5|17|TRBV20-1|TRBD1|-
CSASGTGGPSGNQPQHF
TGCAGTGCTAGTGGGACAGGGGGGCCATCAGGCAATCAGCCCCAGCATTTT
>TRBJ1-3|14|TRBV29-1|-|once
CSVVMGAAGNTIYF
TGCAGCGTTGTCATGGGGGCGGCTGGAAACACCATATATTTT
>TRBJ2-2|16|TRBV11-2|TRBD2|-
CASSQTSGGNTGELFF
TGTGCCAGCAGCCAGACTAGCGGGGGGAACACCGGGGAGCTGTTTTTT
>TRBJ1-4|22|TRBV5-1|TRBD1|-
CASSGGVDLTGQGLPTNEKLFF
TGCGCCAGCAGCGGCGGGGTAGATCTAACGGGACAGGGACTACCAACTAATGAAAAACTGTTTTTT
>TRBJ2-1|17|TRBV14|TRBD2|-
CASSPRGLAGPNNEQFF
TGTGCCAGCAGCCCTAGGGGACTAGCGGGCCCCAACAATGAGCAGTTCTTC
>TRBJ2-2|13|TRBV28|-|-
CASRQSDTGELFF
TGTGCCAGCAGACAGAGTGACACCGGGGAGCTGTTTTTT